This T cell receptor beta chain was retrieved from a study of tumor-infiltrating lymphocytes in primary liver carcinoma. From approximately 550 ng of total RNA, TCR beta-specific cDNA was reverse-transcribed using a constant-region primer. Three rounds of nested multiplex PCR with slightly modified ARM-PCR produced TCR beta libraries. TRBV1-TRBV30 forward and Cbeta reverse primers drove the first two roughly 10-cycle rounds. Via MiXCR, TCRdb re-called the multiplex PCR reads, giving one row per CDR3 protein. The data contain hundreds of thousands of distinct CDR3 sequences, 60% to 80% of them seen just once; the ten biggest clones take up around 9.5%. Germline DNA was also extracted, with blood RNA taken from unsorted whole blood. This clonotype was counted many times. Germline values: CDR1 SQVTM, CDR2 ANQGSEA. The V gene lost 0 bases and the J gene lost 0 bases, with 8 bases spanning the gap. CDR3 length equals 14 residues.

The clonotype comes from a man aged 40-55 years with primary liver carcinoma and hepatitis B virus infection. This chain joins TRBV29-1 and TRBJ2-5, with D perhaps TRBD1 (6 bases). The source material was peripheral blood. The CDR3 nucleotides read TGCAGCGTTGAAGATAGGGGGTACCAAGAGACCCAGTACTTC. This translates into CSVEDRGYQETQYF. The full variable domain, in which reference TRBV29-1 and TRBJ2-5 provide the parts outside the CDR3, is SAVISQKPSRDICQRGTSLTIQCQVDSQVTMMFWYRQQPGQSLTLIATANQGSEATYESGFVIDKFPISRPNLTFSTLTVSNMSPEDSSIYLCSVEDRGYQETQYFGPGTRLLVL.